Here is one TCR beta chain with its context. V was shortened by 2 bases and J by 2 bases, with 9 bases between the two germline ends. The germline CDR1 and CDR2 sequences are MGHRA and YSYEKL. The CDR3 has 14 amino acids. This specimen comes from a study of blood T cell repertoires in COVID-19. Sequencing was performed with immunoSEQ multiplex PCR; in TCRdb, only in-frame clones are kept and a portion is missing. Among 95,000 to 110,000 clones listed, roughly 83% were seen once. This receptor was obtained from an elderly woman with active or convalescent COVID-19. Sequences were obtained from peripheral blood. The chain has TRBV4-1 and TRBJ1-2, with D perhaps matching TRBD1 (6 bases). CDR3 loop: CASSQTGKNYGYTF. As DNA, the CDR3 is TGCGCCAGCAGCCAAACAGGGAAAAACTATGGCTACACCTTC.